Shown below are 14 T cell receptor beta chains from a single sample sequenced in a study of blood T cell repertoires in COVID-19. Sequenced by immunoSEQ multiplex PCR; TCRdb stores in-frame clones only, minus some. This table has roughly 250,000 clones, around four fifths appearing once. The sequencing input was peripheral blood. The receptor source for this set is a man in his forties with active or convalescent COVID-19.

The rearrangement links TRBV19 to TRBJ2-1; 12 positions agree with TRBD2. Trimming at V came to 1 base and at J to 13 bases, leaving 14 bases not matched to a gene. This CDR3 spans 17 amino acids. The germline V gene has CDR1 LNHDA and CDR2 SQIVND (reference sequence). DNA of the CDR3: TGTGCCAGTAGTATAGCTTCTAGCGGGGGGGCTTTGTCCCTACAGTTCTTC. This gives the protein CASSIASSGGALSLQFF.

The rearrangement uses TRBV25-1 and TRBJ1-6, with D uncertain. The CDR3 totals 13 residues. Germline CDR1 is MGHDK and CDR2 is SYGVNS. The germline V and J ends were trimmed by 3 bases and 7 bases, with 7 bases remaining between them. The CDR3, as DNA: TGTGCCAGCAGTGAGTCCGGGAATTCACCCCTCCACTTT. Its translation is CASSESGNSPLHF.

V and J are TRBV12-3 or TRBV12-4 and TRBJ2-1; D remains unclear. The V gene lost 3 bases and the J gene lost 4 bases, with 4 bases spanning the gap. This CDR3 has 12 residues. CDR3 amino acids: CASSFAYNEQFF. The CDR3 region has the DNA TGTGCCAGCAGTTTCGCGTACAATGAGCAGTTCTTC.

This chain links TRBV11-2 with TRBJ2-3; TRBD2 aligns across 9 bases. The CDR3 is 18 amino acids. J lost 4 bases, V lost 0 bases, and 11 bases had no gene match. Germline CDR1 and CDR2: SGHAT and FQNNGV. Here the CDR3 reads CASSLETELAGRPDTQYF. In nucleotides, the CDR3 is TGTGCCAGCAGCTTAGAGACGGAGCTAGCGGGAAGACCAGATACGCAGTATTTT. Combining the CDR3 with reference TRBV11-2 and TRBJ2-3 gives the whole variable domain EAGVAQSPRYKIIEKRQSVAFWCNPISGHATLYWYQQILGQGPKLLIQFQNNGVVDDSQLPKDRFSAERLKGVDSTLKIQPAKLEDSAVYLCASSLETELAGRPDTQYFGPGTRLTVL.

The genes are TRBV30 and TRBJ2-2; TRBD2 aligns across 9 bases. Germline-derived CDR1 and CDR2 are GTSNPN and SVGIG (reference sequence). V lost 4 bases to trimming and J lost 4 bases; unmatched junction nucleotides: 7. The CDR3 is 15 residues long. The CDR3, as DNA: TGTGCCTGGACTCGCGGGGGGGCGGGCACCGGGGAGCTGTTTTTT. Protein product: CAWTRGGAGTGELFF.

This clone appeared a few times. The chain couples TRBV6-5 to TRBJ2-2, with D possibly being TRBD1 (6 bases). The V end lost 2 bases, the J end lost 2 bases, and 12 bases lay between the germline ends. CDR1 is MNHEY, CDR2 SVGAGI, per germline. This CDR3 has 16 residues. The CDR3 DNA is TGTGCCAGCAGTTACCGTAGGGGGATCAACACCGGGGAGCTGTTTTTT. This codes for CASSYRRGINTGELFF.

The chain's CDR3 is CATREFSGNTIYF. The CDR3 region has the DNA TGTGCCACAAGAGAATTCTCTGGAAACACCATATATTTT. The chain has TRBV19 and TRBJ1-3; unclear D gene. V lost 10 bases, J lost 0 bases, and 10 bases lay in between. Per germline, CDR1 LNHDA and CDR2 SQIVND (reference sequence). The CDR3 spans 13 residues.

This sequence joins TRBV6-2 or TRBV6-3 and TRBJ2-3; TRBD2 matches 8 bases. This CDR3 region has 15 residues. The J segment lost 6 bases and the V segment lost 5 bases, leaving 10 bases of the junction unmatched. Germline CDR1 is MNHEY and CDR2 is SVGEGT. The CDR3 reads CASSPRGGLSDTQYF. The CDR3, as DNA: TGTGCCAGCAGTCCGCGCGGGGGGCTTTCCGATACGCAGTATTTT.

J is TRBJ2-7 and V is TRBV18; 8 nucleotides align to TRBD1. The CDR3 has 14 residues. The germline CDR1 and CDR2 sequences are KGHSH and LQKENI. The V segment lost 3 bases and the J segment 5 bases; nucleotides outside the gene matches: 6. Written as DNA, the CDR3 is TGTGCCAGCTCACCGCGGACAGGGTCCGACGAGCAGTACTTC. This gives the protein CASSPRTGSDEQYF. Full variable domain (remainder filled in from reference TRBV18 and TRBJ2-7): NAGVMQNPRHLVRRRGQEARLRCSPMKGHSHVYWYRQLPEEGLKFMVYLQKENIIDESGMPKERFSAEFPKEGPSILRIQQVVRGDSAAYFCASSPRTGSDEQYFGPGTRLTVT.

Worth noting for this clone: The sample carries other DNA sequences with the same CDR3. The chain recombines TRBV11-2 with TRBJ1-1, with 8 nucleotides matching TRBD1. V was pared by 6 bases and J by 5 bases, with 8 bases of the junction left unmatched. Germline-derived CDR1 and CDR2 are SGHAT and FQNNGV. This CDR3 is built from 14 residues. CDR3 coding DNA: TGTGCCAGCAGTTCCGGACAGGGTCATACTGAAGCTTTCTTT. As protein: CASSSGQGHTEAFF.

The CDR3 DNA is TGCGCCAGCAGCCAAGACCACGGGCAAGAGACCCAGTACTTC. This codes for CASSQDHGQETQYF. The chain recombines TRBV4-1 with TRBJ2-5; D is undetermined. Trimming removed 0 bases at V and 2 bases at J, with 7 bases between. Germline V gene sequence: CDR1 MGHRA, CDR2 YSYEKL. The CDR3 is 14 amino acids.

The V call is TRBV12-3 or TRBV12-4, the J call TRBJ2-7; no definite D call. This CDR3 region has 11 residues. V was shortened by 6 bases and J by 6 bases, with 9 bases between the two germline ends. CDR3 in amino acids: CASSRTSEQYF. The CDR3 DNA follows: TGTGCCAGCAGCAGAACAAGCGAGCAGTACTTC.

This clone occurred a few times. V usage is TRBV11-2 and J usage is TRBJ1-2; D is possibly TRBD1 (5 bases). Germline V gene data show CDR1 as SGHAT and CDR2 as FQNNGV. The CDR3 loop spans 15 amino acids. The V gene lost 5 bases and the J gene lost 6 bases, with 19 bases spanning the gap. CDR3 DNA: TGTGCCAGCAGCCCCACCCAGGGTGCCCCAAATGGCTACACCTTC. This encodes CASSPTQGAPNGYTF.

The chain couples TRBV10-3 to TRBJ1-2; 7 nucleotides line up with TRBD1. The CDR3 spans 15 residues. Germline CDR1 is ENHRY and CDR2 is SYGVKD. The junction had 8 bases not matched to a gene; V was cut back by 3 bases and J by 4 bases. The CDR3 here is CAISDQDRRSYGYTF. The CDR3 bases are TGTGCCATCAGTGACCAGGACAGGAGGAGCTATGGCTACACCTTC.